The clone carrying this T cell receptor (beta chain) came up many times. This entry belongs to a study of blood T cell repertoires in COVID-19. On the study more broadly: Donors in the United States, Italy and Spain gave samples during acute or convalescent COVID-19. PBMCs, B-cell-depleted T cells, or T cells were the source of the cDNA or gDNA that made up the material.

CDR3 length: 15 amino acids. V trimming: 2 bases; J trimming: 3 bases; junction bases outside the gene matches: 7. From germline, CDR1 is LGHDT and CDR2 YNNKEL (reference sequence). Using immunoSEQ multiplex PCR, the repertoire was profiled, and TCRdb retains in-frame clones only, with some absent. In the table there are under 200,000 clones, more than 65% of which are singletons. Assignment of participants to cohorts was predicated upon participant-reported clinical history. The sequenced material came from PBMCs or T cells enriched from blood (not recorded which). The clonotype was recovered from a woman aged 40-49 years with acute COVID-19. V usage is TRBV3-1 (or the pseudogene TRBV3-2) and J usage is TRBJ2-7, with 7 bases that match TRBD2. The CDR3 DNA is TGTGCCAGCAGCCAACACTTGGGCGGGAGCTACGAGCAGTACTTC. This gives the protein CASSQHLGGSYEQYF.